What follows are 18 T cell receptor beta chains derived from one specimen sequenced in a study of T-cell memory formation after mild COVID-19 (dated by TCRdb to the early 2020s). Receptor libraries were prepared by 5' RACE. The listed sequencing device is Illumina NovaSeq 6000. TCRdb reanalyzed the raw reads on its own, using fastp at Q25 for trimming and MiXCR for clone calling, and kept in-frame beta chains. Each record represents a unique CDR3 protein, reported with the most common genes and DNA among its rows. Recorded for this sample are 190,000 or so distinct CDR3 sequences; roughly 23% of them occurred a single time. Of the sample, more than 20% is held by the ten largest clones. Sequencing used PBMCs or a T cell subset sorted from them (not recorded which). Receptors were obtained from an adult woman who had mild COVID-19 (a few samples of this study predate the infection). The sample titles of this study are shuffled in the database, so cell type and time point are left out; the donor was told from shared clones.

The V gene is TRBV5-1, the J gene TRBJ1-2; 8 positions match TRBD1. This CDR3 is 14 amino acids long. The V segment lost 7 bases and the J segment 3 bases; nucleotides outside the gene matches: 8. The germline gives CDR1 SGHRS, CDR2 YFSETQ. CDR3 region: CASGRDRKDYGYTF. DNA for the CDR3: TGCGCCAGCGGCCGGGACAGGAAGGACTATGGCTACACCTTC. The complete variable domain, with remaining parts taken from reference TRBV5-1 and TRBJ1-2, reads KAGVTQTPRYLIKTRGQQVTLSCSPISGHRSVSWYQQTPGQGLQFLFEYFSETQRNKGNFPGRFSGRQFSNSRSEMNVSTLELGDSALYLCASGRDRKDYGYTFGSGTRLTVV.

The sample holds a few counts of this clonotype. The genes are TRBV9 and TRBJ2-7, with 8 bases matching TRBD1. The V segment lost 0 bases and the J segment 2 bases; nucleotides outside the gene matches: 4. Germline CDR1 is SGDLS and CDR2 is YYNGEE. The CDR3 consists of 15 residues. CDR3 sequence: CASSVGTGWAYEQYF. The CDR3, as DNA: TGTGCCAGCAGCGTAGGGACAGGGTGGGCCTACGAGCAGTACTTC.

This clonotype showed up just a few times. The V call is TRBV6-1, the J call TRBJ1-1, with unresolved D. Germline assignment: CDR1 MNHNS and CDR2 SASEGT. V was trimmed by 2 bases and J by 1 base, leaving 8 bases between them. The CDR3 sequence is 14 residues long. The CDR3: CASSERGPNTEAFF. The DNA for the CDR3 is TGTGCCAGCAGTGAAAGAGGTCCGAACACTGAAGCTTTCTTT.

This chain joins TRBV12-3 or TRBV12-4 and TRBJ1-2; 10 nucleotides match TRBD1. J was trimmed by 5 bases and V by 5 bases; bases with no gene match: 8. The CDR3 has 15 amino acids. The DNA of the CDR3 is TGTGCCAGCAGTGGGGACAGGGGCGATTCGTATGGCTACACCTTC. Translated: CASSGDRGDSYGYTF.

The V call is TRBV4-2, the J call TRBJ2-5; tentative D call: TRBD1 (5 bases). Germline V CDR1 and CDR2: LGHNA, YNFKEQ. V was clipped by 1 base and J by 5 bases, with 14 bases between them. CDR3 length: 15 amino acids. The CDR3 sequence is CASSQGPGFGETQYF. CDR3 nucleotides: TGTGCCAGCAGCCAAGGGCCAGGGTTCGGGGAGACCCAGTACTTC.

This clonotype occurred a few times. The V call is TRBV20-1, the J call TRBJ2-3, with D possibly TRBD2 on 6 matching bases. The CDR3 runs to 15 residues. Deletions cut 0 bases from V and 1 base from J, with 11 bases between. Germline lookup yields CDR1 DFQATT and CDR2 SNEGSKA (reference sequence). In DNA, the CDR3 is TGCAGTGCTAGAGATATTGGCGGGGGCACAGATACGCAGTATTTT. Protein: CSARDIGGGTDTQYF.

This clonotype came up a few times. The CDR3 DNA follows: TGCGCCAGCAGCCCAACACAGGGGGCGGTCCCCCACGAGCAGTACTTC. As protein: CASSPTQGAVPHEQYF. V usage is TRBV4-1 and J usage is TRBJ2-7, with TRBD1 matching 9 bases. CDR1 and CDR2 from the germline V gene are MGHRA and YSYEKL. Trimming took 4 bases from V and 5 from J; bases not matched to a gene: 12. The CDR3 is 16 amino acids.

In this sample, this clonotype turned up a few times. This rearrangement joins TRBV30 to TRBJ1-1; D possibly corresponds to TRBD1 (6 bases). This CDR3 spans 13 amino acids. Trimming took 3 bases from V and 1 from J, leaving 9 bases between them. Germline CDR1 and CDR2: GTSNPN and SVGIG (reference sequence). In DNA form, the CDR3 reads TGTGCCTGGAGACCGACAGGGAACACTGAAGCTTTCTTT. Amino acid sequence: CAWRPTGNTEAFF.

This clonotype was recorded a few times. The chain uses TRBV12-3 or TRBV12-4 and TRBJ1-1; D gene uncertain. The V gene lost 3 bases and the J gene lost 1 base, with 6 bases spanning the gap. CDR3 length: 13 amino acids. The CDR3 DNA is TGTGCCAGCAGTTTCGGATCGAACACTGAAGCTTTCTTT. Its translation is CASSFGSNTEAFF.

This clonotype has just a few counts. CDR3 residues: CASSVGPDTGELFF. The CDR3, as DNA: TGTGCCAGCAGCGTAGGACCGGACACCGGGGAGCTGTTTTTT. The genes are TRBV9 and TRBJ2-2; D is uncertain. Per germline, CDR1 SGDLS and CDR2 YYNGEE. V lost 0 bases to trimming and J lost 3 bases, with 6 bases between them. CDR3 length: 14 residues.

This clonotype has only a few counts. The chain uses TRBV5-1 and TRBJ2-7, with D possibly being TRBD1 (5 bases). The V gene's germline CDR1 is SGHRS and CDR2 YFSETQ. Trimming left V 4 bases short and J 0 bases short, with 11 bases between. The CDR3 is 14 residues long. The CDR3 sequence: CASSPPGSSYEQYF. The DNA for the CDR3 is TGCGCCAGCAGCCCCCCAGGGTCCTCCTACGAGCAGTACTTC.

The CDR3 DNA sequence: TGTGCCAGCAGTGACTCGGGGGGGCCCCAGCATTTT. This codes for CASSDSGGPQHF. The genes are TRBV6-4 and TRBJ1-5, with D possibly being TRBD1 (5 bases). CDR3 length equals 12 residues. Germline CDR1 is MRHNA and CDR2 is SNTAGT. Trimming removed 0 bases at V and 9 bases at J, with 6 bases between.

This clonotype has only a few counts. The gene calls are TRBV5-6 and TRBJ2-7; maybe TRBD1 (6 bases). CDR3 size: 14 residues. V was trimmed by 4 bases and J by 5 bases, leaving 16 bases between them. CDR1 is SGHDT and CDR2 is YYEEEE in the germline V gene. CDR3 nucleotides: TGTGCCAGCAGCGGGGGACACAACGGAGACGAGCAGTACTTC. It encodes CASSGGHNGDEQYF.

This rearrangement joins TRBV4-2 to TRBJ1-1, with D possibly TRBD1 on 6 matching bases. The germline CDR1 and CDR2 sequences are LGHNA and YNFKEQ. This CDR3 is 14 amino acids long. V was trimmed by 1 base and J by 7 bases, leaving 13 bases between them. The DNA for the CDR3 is TGTGCCAGCAGCCAAGTAGGGGGAGACGGTGAAGCTTTCTTT. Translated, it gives CASSQVGGDGEAFF.

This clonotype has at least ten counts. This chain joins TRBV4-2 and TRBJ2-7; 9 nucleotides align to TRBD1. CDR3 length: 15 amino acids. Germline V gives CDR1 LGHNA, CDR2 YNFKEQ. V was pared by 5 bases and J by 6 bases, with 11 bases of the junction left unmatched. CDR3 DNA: TGTGCCAGCAGCGTCCGGACAGGGGAGGTGGGCGAGCAGTACTTC. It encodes CASSVRTGEVGEQYF.

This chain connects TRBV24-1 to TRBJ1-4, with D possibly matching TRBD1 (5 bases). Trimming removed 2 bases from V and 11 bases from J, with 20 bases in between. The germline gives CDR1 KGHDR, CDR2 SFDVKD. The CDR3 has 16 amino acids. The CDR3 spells CATSDSPGQEGVKLFF. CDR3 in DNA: TGTGCCACCAGTGATTCGCCGGGGCAAGAGGGTGTGAAACTGTTTTTT.

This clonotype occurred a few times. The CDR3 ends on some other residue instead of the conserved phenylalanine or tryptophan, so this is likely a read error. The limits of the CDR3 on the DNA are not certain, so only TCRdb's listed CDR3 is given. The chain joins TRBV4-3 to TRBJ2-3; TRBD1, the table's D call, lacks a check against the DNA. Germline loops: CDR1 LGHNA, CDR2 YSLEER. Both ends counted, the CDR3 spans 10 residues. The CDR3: CARDGPHYGR.

CDR3 region: CASSLDETGLLSGYTF. The CDR3, as DNA: TGTGCCAGCAGCTTGGATGAGACAGGTCTCTTGAGTGGCTACACCTTC. The chain carries TRBV7-6 and TRBJ1-2; maybe TRBD1 (6 bases). Germline CDR1 is SGHVS and CDR2 is FNYEAQ. The ends were cut back, 3 bases at V and 7 bases at J, with 21 bases in the middle. This CDR3 is built from 16 residues.